The 21 T cell receptor beta chains reported below all come from one sample, sequenced in a study of blood T cell repertoires in COVID-19 (dated by TCRdb to about 2020). The library was generated by the immunoSEQ multiplex PCR assay. TCRdb stores this immuneACCESS table with in-frame sequences only. Part of the clones is absent; in the studies checked, under half of the shortfall reflects unresolved V genes, and no reason is known for the rest. This sample is represented by about 87,000 clones; around 87% of them were singletons. In total, the top ten clones hold 7% to 9% of the sample. Sequenced: peripheral blood. The receptors derive from a human donor with acute or convalescent COVID-19. The donor label of this sample is uncertain.

The CDR3 loop reads CAIRDRGTVSYEQYF. The CDR3 bases are TGTGCCATCAGGGACAGGGGAACTGTTTCCTACGAGCAGTACTTC. This chain joins TRBV10-3 and TRBJ2-7; 9 bases match TRBD1. J gave up 1 base and V 6 bases, and 7 bases lay outside the gene matches. The CDR3 sequence is 15 residues long. The germline gives CDR1 ENHRY, CDR2 SYGVKD.

This sequence joins TRBV19 and TRBJ1-5; perhaps TRBD1 as D (6 bases). Trimming left V 1 base short and J 0 bases short, with 10 bases between. Germline lookup yields CDR1 LNHDA and CDR2 SQIVND (reference sequence). CDR3 length equals 16 residues. The CDR3 region is CASSIAPRGSNQPQHF. For the CDR3, the DNA is TGTGCCAGTAGTATAGCACCCAGGGGTAGCAATCAGCCCCAGCATTTT.

The chain is built from TRBV3-1 (or the pseudogene TRBV3-2) and TRBJ1-6; maybe TRBD1 (5 bases). The CDR3 runs 15 residues. Trimming stripped 0 bases from V and 12 bases from J, with 15 bases between. Germline V gene sequence: CDR1 LGHDT, CDR2 YNNKEL (reference sequence). CDR3 DNA sequence: TGTGCCAGCAGCCAAGACGGAACCAGGGCCAAACCCCTCCACTTT. Protein: CASSQDGTRAKPLHF.

V usage is TRBV24-1 and J usage is TRBJ2-1; tentatively, D is TRBD2 (6 bases). Trimming left V 6 bases short and J 5 bases short, with 16 bases between. The CDR3 has 15 amino acids. The germline V gene encodes CDR1 KGHDR and CDR2 SFDVKD. The CDR3 region has the DNA TGTGCCACCAGTCCCCAGGAGGGCCTGCACAATGAGCAGTTCTTC. Protein product: CATSPQEGLHNEQFF.

The chain couples TRBV7-9 to TRBJ2-2; D is unresolved. The ends were cut back, 4 bases at V and 9 bases at J, with 9 bases in the middle. This CDR3 region has 12 residues. Germline V gene sequence: CDR1 SEHNR, CDR2 FQNEAQ (reference sequence). DNA of the CDR3: TGTGCCAGCAGCTATGAGGTCCGGGAGCTGTTTTTT. This encodes CASSYEVRELFF.

In this sample, this clone turned up once. The chain combines TRBV5-6 with TRBJ2-4, with TRBD2 as a possible D gene (6 bases). The CDR3 runs to 17 residues. CDR1 SGHDT and CDR2 YYEEEE come from the germline V gene. Trimming took off 2 bases at V and 0 bases at J, with 15 bases between the two ends. CDR3 sequence (DNA): TGTGCCAGCAGCTTCGGGGGACCGGTGATAGCCAAAAACATTCAGTACTTC. Its translation: CASSFGGPVIAKNIQYF.

The rearrangement joins TRBV7-9 to TRBJ2-6; perhaps TRBD2 as D (5 bases). This CDR3 is 16 amino acids long. Germline V gene sequence: CDR1 SEHNR, CDR2 FQNEAQ (reference sequence). V was pared by 0 bases and J by 3 bases, with 9 bases between. The CDR3 sequence is CASSLARARGANVLTF. For the CDR3, the DNA is TGTGCCAGCAGCTTAGCGCGGGCGCGTGGGGCCAACGTCCTGACTTTC. Using reference TRBV7-9 and TRBJ2-6 for the parts outside the CDR3, the full variable domain is DTGVSQNPRHKITKRGQNVTFRCDPISEHNRLYWYRQTLGQGPEFLTYFQNEAQLEKSRLLSDRFSAERPKGSFSTLEIQRTEQGDSAMYLCASSLARARGANVLTFGAGSRLTVL.

This chain joins TRBV27 and TRBJ2-7, with 9 positions matching TRBD2. The length of the CDR3 is 16 residues. The germline CDR1 and CDR2 sequences are MNHEY and SMNVEV (reference sequence). The V segment lost 6 bases and the J segment 6 bases; nucleotides outside the gene matches: 15. The CDR3 here is CASRPSIPGLATEQYF. In DNA form, the CDR3 reads TGTGCCAGCAGGCCCAGTATACCGGGACTAGCAACCGAGCAGTACTTC.

The genes are TRBV18 and TRBJ2-7, with D tentatively TRBD1 (6 bases). V was shortened by 3 bases and J by 2 bases, with 17 bases between the two germline ends. This CDR3 contains 16 residues. Germline assignment: CDR1 KGHSH and CDR2 LQKENI. This CDR3 reads CASSPQGGKLTYEQYF. The CDR3 nucleotides read TGTGCCAGCTCACCCCAAGGGGGAAAACTCACCTACGAGCAGTACTTC.

The chain is built from TRBV4-3 and TRBJ1-1; 10 positions agree with TRBD1. Trimming took 4 bases from V and 5 from J; bases not matched to a gene: 4. Germline assignment: CDR1 LGHNA and CDR2 YSLEER. The CDR3 spans 14 residues. Here the CDR3 reads CASSPGQGMTEAFF. In DNA, the CDR3 is TGCGCCAGCAGCCCGGGACAGGGGATGACTGAAGCTTTCTTT.

The chain joins TRBV24-1 to TRBJ1-1; 8 nucleotides agree with TRBD1. CDR3 size: 12 residues. Unmatched junction bases numbered 5, after V lost 9 bases and J lost 6 bases. The germline CDR1 and CDR2 sequences are KGHDR and SFDVKD. In nucleotides, the CDR3 is TGTGCCACCCGGGACAGGCGATCTGAAGCTTTCTTT. Protein product: CATRDRRSEAFF.

This clone was recorded a few times. V usage is TRBV19 and J usage is TRBJ1-2, with D uncertain. The CDR3 length is 17 residues. With 0 bases removed from V and 4 bases from J, the gap between germline ends came to 18 bases. Per the germline V gene, CDR1 is LNHDA and CDR2 is SQIVND (reference sequence). CDR3 sequence reads: CASSIDMLGLSVYGYTF. Here the CDR3 DNA reads TGTGCCAGTAGTATAGATATGTTAGGACTCAGCGTCTATGGCTACACCTTC.

The J gene is TRBJ2-7, the V gene TRBV4-1, with 9 bases that match TRBD1. V lost 4 bases to trimming and J lost 0 bases; unmatched junction nucleotides: 7. CDR3 length: 16 residues. The germline gives CDR1 MGHRA, CDR2 YSYEKL. The CDR3 reads CASSRDRATSSYEQYF. The CDR3 bases are TGCGCCAGCAGCCGGGACAGGGCAACCAGCTCCTACGAGCAGTACTTC.

This clone was observed once. The chain couples TRBV6-5 to TRBJ1-6; D call uncertain. CDR1 is MNHEY, CDR2 SVGAGI, per germline. The CDR3 covers 14 residues. The V gene lost 7 bases and the J gene lost 7 bases, with 14 bases spanning the gap. The CDR3 sequence is CASTQHSSNSPLHF. The CDR3 region has the DNA TGTGCCAGCACACAGCATTCCAGCAATTCACCCCTCCACTTT.

The chain combines TRBV28 with TRBJ1-2; 8 bases align to TRBD1. The V gene end was trimmed by 6 bases and the J gene end by 5 bases; junction bases not matched to a gene: 8. Germline-derived CDR1 and CDR2 are MDHEN and SYDVKM. The CDR3 totals 14 residues. This CDR3 reads CASSSGQGGYGYTF. CDR3 nucleotides: TGTGCCAGCAGCTCAGGACAGGGCGGATATGGCTACACCTTC.

This rearrangement joins TRBV5-8 to TRBJ2-2; 7 positions match TRBD1. This CDR3 is built from 18 residues. Trimming removed 4 bases from V and 4 bases from J; junction bases left unmatched: 16. Germline V CDR1 and CDR2: SGHTS, YDEGEE. CDR3 sequence: CASSPDRVSLTFTGELFF. The CDR3 nucleotides are TGTGCCAGCAGCCCCGACAGGGTCTCGCTGACTTTCACCGGGGAGCTGTTTTTT. Complete variable domain (other parts from reference TRBV5-8 and TRBJ2-2): EAGVTQSPTHLIKTRGQQATLRCSPISGHTSVYWYQQALGLGLQFLLWYDEGEERNRGNFPPRFSGRQFPNYSSELNVNALELEDSALYLCASSPDRVSLTFTGELFFGEGSRLTVL.

This chain connects TRBV11-1 to TRBJ2-2; 10 positions agree with TRBD1. CDR1 is SGHAT, CDR2 FQDESV, per germline (reference sequence). Unmatched junction bases numbered 9, after V lost 5 bases and J lost 6 bases. The CDR3 is made up of 16 amino acids. CDR3 sequence: CASSPRGTGVAGELFF. CDR3 nucleotides: TGTGCCAGCAGCCCAAGGGGGACAGGGGTGGCCGGGGAGCTGTTTTTT.

J is TRBJ1-2 and V is TRBV6-5; 7 bases line up with TRBD1. J gave up 6 bases and V 2 bases, and 3 bases lay outside the gene matches. CDR1 and CDR2 (germline): MNHEY, SVGAGI. The CDR3 loop spans 13 amino acids. CDR3 bases: TGTGCCAGCAGTTACGAGGGGGCAAATGGCTACACCTTC. Its translation: CASSYEGANGYTF.

The chain recombines TRBV28 with TRBJ1-6; a possible D gene is TRBD1 (6 bases). This CDR3 spans 17 amino acids. Germline loops: CDR1 MDHEN, CDR2 SYDVKM. Trimming left V 1 base short and J 0 bases short, with 10 bases between. CDR3 loop: CASSLFQGRSYNSPLHF. The CDR3, as DNA: TGTGCCAGCAGTTTATTCCAGGGGCGCTCCTATAATTCACCCCTCCACTTT.

This chain connects TRBV28 to TRBJ2-7, with D uncertain. CDR3 size: 12 residues. Trimming removed 4 bases at V and 3 bases at J, with 7 bases between. Per the germline V gene, CDR1 is MDHEN and CDR2 is SYDVKM. This chain's CDR3 is CASSSNSYEQYF. The CDR3 DNA is TGTGCCAGCAGTTCAAACAGCTACGAGCAGTACTTC.

The chain combines TRBV12-3 or TRBV12-4 with TRBJ2-3, with D hard to call. V shed 2 bases and J shed 6 bases, with 9 bases lying between them. This CDR3 contains 13 residues. The CDR3 sequence is CASSLSAADTQYF. The CDR3 bases are TGTGCCAGCAGTTTAAGTGCGGCGGATACGCAGTATTTT.